The sequence of this T cell receptor (beta chain) was determined in a study of CD8+ T cells in alopecia areata. Overall study context: Treatment comprised oral tofacitinib, 5 to 10 mg twice daily, in treated patients.

Reverse transcription of extracted RNA yielded cDNA, which provided the sequencing template. The table came from immunoSEQ multiplex PCR; TCRdb's copy has only in-frame clones and leaves some out. The data contain about 120,000 clones, about 50% of them singletons. CDR1 SGHRS and CDR2 YFSETQ come from the germline V gene. Between the trimmed V and J ends, which lost 4 bases and 4 bases, there was a span of 11 bases. This CDR3 spans 13 amino acids. General study findings and limits: Scalp sequencing also captures normal skin's resident alphabeta T cells. Many expanded lesional clones remained in scalp and blood on tofacitinib.

As for treatment: oral pan-JAK inhibitor, 5-10 mg twice daily. Collected material from alopecia areata patients comprised lesional scalp punch biopsies and peripheral blood. Notes on this clone: Its antigen is as yet unknown.

The material sequenced was CD4+ T cells sorted from blood, taken at week 4, from a patient treated with tofacitinib. This sequence originates from a human donor with alopecia areata. This chain links TRBV5-1 with TRBJ1-1; D may be TRBD1 (6 bases). CDR3 nucleotides: TGCGCCAGCAGCAGACAGGCCGGCACTGAAGCTTTCTTT. Translation gives CASSRQAGTEAFF. The variable domain in full, with the rest retrieved from reference TRBV5-1 and TRBJ1-1, is KAGVTQTPRYLIKTRGQQVTLSCSPISGHRSVSWYQQTPGQGLQFLFEYFSETQRNKGNFPGRFSGRQFSNSRSEMNVSTLELGDSALYLCASSRQAGTEAFFGQGTRLTVV.